The subject of this entry is one TCR beta chain. Antigen: not known. This specimen belongs to a study of T cell responses to AZD1222 COVID-19 vaccine. Findings and limits, study-wide: The breadth and depth of Spike-specific TCRs increased once two AZD1222 doses had been given.

TCRdb's copy holds only in-frame clones and misses some; the assay was immunoSEQ multiplex PCR. The sample lists about 110,000 clones, nearly 90% seen once, with approximately 3.5% in the top ten. The source was peripheral blood, collected on day 0 of AZD1222 vaccination. This sequence originates from an adult in good health.

The CDR3 reads CASRAGQETQYF. Here the CDR3 DNA reads TGCGCCAGCCGCGCCGGGCAAGAGACCCAGTACTTC. V and J are TRBV5-1 and TRBJ2-5; D is ambiguous. This CDR3 comprises 12 residues. V lost 7 bases and J 2 bases, leaving 9 bases between the germline ends. Per germline, CDR1 SGHRS and CDR2 YFSETQ.